This T cell receptor beta chain appears in the sequencing data of a study of beta chain features in type 1 diabetes. Looking at the study overall: Sorted cells, about 99 million in number, were examined across all samples.

A note on this clone: Its antigen is as yet unknown.

Expressed TCRB transcripts got sequenced, as all isolated RNA was reverse transcribed. Data came from immunoSEQ multiplex PCR; TCRdb stores just in-frame clones and leaves some out. Among approximately 240,000 clones listed, roughly 16% were seen once. Every donor provided one heparinised blood draw, which averaged approximately 100 mL. The CDR3 loop spans 12 amino acids. Germline V gene data show CDR1 as SEHNR and CDR2 as FQNEAQ (reference sequence). V was trimmed by 1 base and J by 5 bases, leaving 5 bases between them. Study conclusions and caveats: Within each of all four CD4+ subsets, Type 1 diabetes patients had TCRB CDR3s that were moderately but significantly shorter. Type 1 diabetes patients had fewer VDJ junction insertions and more deletions. HLA effects on TCRB rearrangement stayed unresolved here.

The sequenced sample consisted of naive CD4+ T cells from blood. This TCR was sampled from a man younger than 40 with type 1 diabetes. The J gene is TRBJ1-2, the V gene TRBV7-9; D call uncertain. This CDR3 reads CASSLGDYGYTF. Written as DNA, the CDR3 is TGTGCCAGCAGCTTAGGGGATTATGGCTACACCTTC.